These 22 T cell receptor beta chains were all obtained from the same sample, sequenced in a study of blood T cell repertoires in COVID-19. The data were produced by immunoSEQ multiplex PCR, yet TCRdb's version contains in-frame clones alone and is incomplete. The sample has 200,000 or so clones, around four fifths seen once. Sequenced sample: peripheral blood. All receptors come from a human donor with acute or convalescent COVID-19. The donor label of this sample is uncertain.

The chain has TRBV28 and TRBJ1-5; 7 bases map to TRBD1. This CDR3 is built from 15 residues. V trimming: 2 bases; J trimming: 6 bases; junction bases outside the gene matches: 7. Germline values: CDR1 MDHEN, CDR2 SYDVKM. CDR3: CASSLRQGDAQPQHF. The DNA of the CDR3 is TGTGCCAGCAGTTTAAGACAGGGCGACGCTCAGCCCCAGCATTTT.

The chain uses TRBV5-4 and TRBJ1-4; the match to TRBD1 covers 7 bases. CDR1 is SGHNT and CDR2 is YYREEE in the germline V gene (reference sequence). The J segment lost 8 bases and the V segment lost 6 bases, leaving 13 bases of the junction unmatched. CDR3 length: 15 residues. The CDR3 protein is CASTLEGASREKLFF. The CDR3 coding sequence is TGTGCCAGCACTCTGGAGGGGGCGTCGAGAGAAAAACTGTTTTTT.

The CDR3 sequence is CASSLVGTSGGADTQYF. For the CDR3, the DNA is TGTGCCAGCAGCTTAGTTGGGACTAGCGGGGGCGCAGATACGCAGTATTTT. The rearrangement links TRBV7-2 to TRBJ2-3; 14 nucleotides agree with TRBD2. The CDR3 loop spans 17 amino acids. Per germline, CDR1 SGHTA and CDR2 FQGNSA. Losses at the gene ends were 1 base for V and 4 bases for J; bases not matched to a gene: 4.

In its sample, this clone was seen once. V usage is TRBV7-8 and J usage is TRBJ2-1, with a possible D match to TRBD2 (6 bases). Germline assignment: CDR1 SGHVS and CDR2 FQNEAQ. Trimming pared 2 bases from V and 2 bases from J, leaving 13 bases between. This CDR3 is built from 16 residues. CDR3 protein: CASSLSGGTAYNEQFF. CDR3 DNA sequence: TGTGCCAGCAGCTTATCCGGCGGGACTGCCTACAATGAGCAGTTCTTC.

The table lists this clone with a few counts. This rearrangement joins TRBV19 to TRBJ1-1; D unresolved. Germline V gene data show CDR1 as LNHDA and CDR2 as SQIVND (reference sequence). The CDR3 loop spans 16 amino acids. V was pared by 4 bases and J by 5 bases, with 20 bases between. CDR3 sequence reads: CASSTVERRLYTEAFF. Written as DNA, the CDR3 is TGTGCCAGTAGTACAGTCGAGAGGCGGTTATATACTGAAGCTTTCTTT.

The gene calls are TRBV25-1 and TRBJ2-3; D not certain. Trimming left V 2 bases short and J 2 bases short, with 8 bases between. CDR3 length: 14 amino acids. The V gene's germline CDR1 is MGHDK and CDR2 SYGVNS. The CDR3 loop is CASSEPQATDTQYF. The CDR3 nucleotides read TGTGCCAGCAGTGAACCCCAGGCCACAGATACGCAGTATTTT.

The chain recombines TRBV11-2 with TRBJ2-1, with D possibly matching TRBD2 (5 bases). The germline V and J ends were trimmed by 0 bases and 10 bases, with 19 bases remaining between them. Germline V gene sequence: CDR1 SGHAT, CDR2 FQNNGV. The CDR3 spans 16 residues. The chain's CDR3 is CASSLEGGLGFREQFF. CDR3 DNA: TGTGCCAGCAGCTTAGAAGGCGGGCTGGGCTTTCGGGAGCAGTTCTTC. Full variable domain (rest looked up from reference TRBV11-2 and TRBJ2-1): EAGVAQSPRYKIIEKRQSVAFWCNPISGHATLYWYQQILGQGPKLLIQFQNNGVVDDSQLPKDRFSAERLKGVDSTLKIQPAKLEDSAVYLCASSLEGGLGFREQFFGPGTRLTVL.

Worth noting for this clone: Compared with germline, one end of the junction differs, possibly owing to a read error. This chain connects TRBV19 to TRBJ1-1; 8 nucleotides line up with TRBD1. Per the germline V gene, CDR1 is LNHDA and CDR2 is SQIVND (reference sequence). There are 14 residues in the CDR3. CDR3 bases: TGTGCCAGTAGTCTTTGGCAGGGGGCCACTGAAGTTTTCTTT. Translation: CASSLWQGATEVFF.

Ten or more counts support this clone. This chain joins TRBV27 and TRBJ1-5; 9 nucleotides match TRBD1. Germline CDR1 is MNHEY and CDR2 is SMNVEV (reference sequence). The V and J ends lost 5 bases and 4 bases, in that order; junction bases with no gene match: 6. This CDR3 is 15 amino acids long. Here the CDR3 reads CASSPGTGRNQPQHF. As DNA, the CDR3 is TGTGCCAGCAGTCCCGGGACAGGGAGGAATCAGCCCCAGCATTTT.

J is TRBJ2-5 and V is TRBV7-8; 9 positions match TRBD1. The CDR3 extends over 14 amino acids. Per germline, CDR1 SGHVS and CDR2 FQNEAQ. The J segment lost 6 bases and the V segment lost 1 base, leaving 3 bases of the junction unmatched. The CDR3 DNA follows: TGTGCCAGCAGCTTAGGACAGGGGGGCCAGACCCAGTACTTC. Protein product: CASSLGQGGQTQYF.

The count of this clone is one. This rearrangement joins TRBV11-3 to TRBJ2-1; 8 bases fit TRBD2. With 1 base clipped from V and 8 bases from J, the junction kept 16 bases outside the gene matches. Looked up from germline, CDR1 is SGHNT and CDR2 is YENEEA. This CDR3 region has 18 residues. CDR3 nucleotide sequence: TGTGCCAGCAGCTTAGGACAAGGCTTCGGGACTAGTCGGCATGAGCAGTTCTTC. Protein sequence: CASSLGQGFGTSRHEQFF.

This chain connects TRBV5-4 to TRBJ1-2; 8 positions match TRBD1. Per the germline V gene, CDR1 is SGHNT and CDR2 is YYREEE (reference sequence). The CDR3 has 15 amino acids. J lost 2 bases, V lost 4 bases, and 7 bases had no gene match. The CDR3 DNA reads as TGTGCCAGCAGCCCTAGGACAGGGCAGAACTATGGCTACACCTTC. Protein: CASSPRTGQNYGYTF.

V gene TRBV18 combines with J gene TRBJ1-1; 7 nucleotides agree with TRBD1. Germline trimming cut 3 bases from V and 4 bases from J; bases unmatched to any gene: 8. Germline V lookup: CDR1 KGHSH, CDR2 LQKENI. The CDR3 sequence is 15 residues long. Written as DNA, the CDR3 is TGTGCCAGCTCACCTTCCGTGACAGGGTCCACTGAAGCTTTCTTT. Its protein is CASSPSVTGSTEAFF.

This sequence joins TRBV5-6 and TRBJ1-6, with TRBD1 matching over 8 bases. The V gene end was trimmed by 4 bases and the J gene end by 7 bases; junction bases not matched to a gene: 4. Germline values: CDR1 SGHDT, CDR2 YYEEEE. The CDR3 length is 14 residues. CDR3 DNA: TGTGCCAGCAGCCCCTGGACAGGGAATTCACCCCTCCACTTT. Translation: CASSPWTGNSPLHF.

The V call is TRBV19, the J call TRBJ1-3, with a weak D call TRBD1 (6 bases). There are 14 residues in the CDR3. Germline lookup yields CDR1 LNHDA and CDR2 SQIVND (reference sequence). V shed 6 bases and J shed 5 bases, with 14 bases lying between them. The CDR3 DNA reads TGTGCCAGTAGCGCAGGGGTGTGGAGAAACACCATATATTTT. This translates into CASSAGVWRNTIYF.

The chain joins TRBV11-2 to TRBJ1-2; the match to TRBD1 covers 11 bases. CDR1 SGHAT and CDR2 FQNNGV come from the germline V gene. CDR3 size: 15 residues. With V trimmed by 5 bases and J by 4 bases, 6 bases remained unmatched. In nucleotides, the CDR3 is TGTGCCAGCAGCACGGACAGGGGGCGGAGCTATGGCTACACCTTC. It encodes CASSTDRGRSYGYTF. Variable domain in full (rest from reference TRBV11-2 and TRBJ1-2): EAGVAQSPRYKIIEKRQSVAFWCNPISGHATLYWYQQILGQGPKLLIQFQNNGVVDDSQLPKDRFSAERLKGVDSTLKIQPAKLEDSAVYLCASSTDRGRSYGYTFGSGTRLTVV.

J is TRBJ2-5 and V is TRBV7-2, with D possibly being TRBD2 (6 bases). The CDR3 covers 17 residues. Between the trimmed V and J ends, which lost 3 bases and 7 bases, there was a span of 24 bases. CDR1 is SGHTA, CDR2 FQGNSA, per germline. DNA of the CDR3: TGTGCCAGCAGCTTCTTCACGTTTAATAGGGCGGGACTGACCCAGTACTTC. This gives the protein CASSFFTFNRAGLTQYF.

The V and J genes are TRBV29-1 and TRBJ2-5; D not resolved. V lost 3 bases and J 0 bases, leaving 8 bases between the germline ends. The CDR3 runs 13 residues. Germline V gene sequence: CDR1 SQVTM, CDR2 ANQGSEA. CDR3 nucleotides: TGCAGCGTTGAGGGCGTATACCAAGAGACCCAGTACTTC. Translating gives CSVEGVYQETQYF.

This clone was recorded only once. This sequence joins TRBV7-8 and TRBJ1-5, with D possibly TRBD1 on 6 matching bases. This CDR3 is 14 amino acids long. Per the germline V gene, CDR1 is SGHVS and CDR2 is FQNEAQ. V lost 4 bases to trimming and J lost 4 bases, with 11 bases between them. CDR3 protein: CASSSDRLNQPQHF. CDR3 nucleotide sequence: TGTGCCAGCAGCTCGGACAGATTAAATCAGCCCCAGCATTTT.

The rearrangement joins TRBV11-2 to TRBJ2-1; TRBD2 aligns across 13 bases. Trimming cost V 2 bases and J 7 bases; bases outside gene matches: 14. Germline V gene lookup returns CDR1 SGHAT and CDR2 FQNNGV. This CDR3 has 19 residues. The CDR3 protein is CASSLYNGLAGDVVNEQFF. CDR3 DNA sequence: TGTGCCAGCAGCTTATATAATGGACTAGCGGGAGATGTGGTGAATGAGCAGTTCTTC.

The genes are TRBV2 and TRBJ2-5, with D maybe TRBD1 (7 bases). This CDR3 contains 12 residues. Per germline, CDR1 SNHLY and CDR2 FYNNEI. V was shortened by 5 bases and J by 7 bases, with 11 bases between the two germline ends. The CDR3 region has the DNA TGTGCCAGCAGTCAGGGGGAGGCGACCCAGTACTTC. It specifies CASSQGEATQYF.

V usage is TRBV19 and J usage is TRBJ1-6, with a tentative D call TRBD1 (6 bases). From germline, CDR1 is LNHDA and CDR2 SQIVND (reference sequence). V lost 6 bases, J lost 4 bases, and 10 bases lay in between. CDR3 length: 14 residues. The CDR3 nucleotides read TGTGCCAGTAGGAACAGGGAGTATAATTCACCCCTCCACTTT. The encoded protein is CASRNREYNSPLHF.